This TCR beta chain was observed in a study of neurological immune-mediated disorders. Study-level results: Private repertoires in all groups were suggested by the absence of shared CDR3 amino acid sequences among expanded clones across subjects.

V lost 7 bases to trimming and J lost 2 bases; unmatched junction nucleotides: 11. This CDR3 comprises 16 residues. CDR1 SNHLY and CDR2 FYNNEI come from the germline V gene. Remarks on this clonotype: The antigen is undetermined.

The cDNA was synthesized by means of template-switch 5'RACE, which was carried out with 10-nucleotide random UMIs. TCRdb passed the 5' RACE reads through MiXCR, listing each CDR3 protein once. The sample lists roughly 100,000 distinct CDR3 sequences, under 14% occurring once. Time point meaning: longitudinal time-point 3. 2 million unsorted PBMCs were stored in RNAlater at -80 °C before RNA extraction. This receptor was taken from a female donor with HTLV-1-associated myelopathy (HAM/TSP). The rearrangement uses TRBV2 and TRBJ2-7, with 10 bases lining up with TRBD1. Sequencing was carried out using PBMCs. The CDR3 here is CASTNTRQGATYEQYF. For the CDR3, the DNA is TGTGCCAGCACCAACACCCGACAGGGGGCCACCTACGAGCAGTACTTC.